Each of the 14 T cell receptor beta chains below was sequenced from the same sample in a study of cytomegalovirus exposure and HLA in healthy donors. With 60 Vbeta and 13 Jbeta primers, the PCR was carried out. Repertoires were generated with immunoSEQ multiplex PCR, while TCRdb's copy carries only in-frame clones and drops some. The sample has about 62,000 clones, 87% seen once. Sequenced material: PBMCs. The source is a man younger than 35 in good health and CMV-seronegative.

This chain links TRBV19 with TRBJ1-4, with D hard to call. This CDR3 spans 14 amino acids. The V gene lost 9 bases and the J gene lost 0 bases, with 11 bases spanning the gap. Germline CDR1 and CDR2: LNHDA and SQIVND (reference sequence). DNA for the CDR3: TGTGCCAGCGCCCGGGTTGCAACTAATGAAAAACTGTTTTTT. Translating gives CASARVATNEKLFF.

The genes are TRBV2 and TRBJ2-1; a weak D match, TRBD2 (6 bases). CDR3 length: 17 residues. Trimming pared 7 bases from V and 2 bases from J, leaving 21 bases between. The germline gives CDR1 SNHLY, CDR2 FYNNEI. CDR3 region: CASNAMAGGLTYNEQFF. CDR3 DNA: TGTGCCAGCAACGCCATGGCTGGGGGGTTGACCTACAATGAGCAGTTCTTC.

This sequence joins TRBV11-3 and TRBJ2-5; the D is unclear. CDR1 is SGHNT, CDR2 YENEEA, per germline. Trimming stripped 3 bases from V and 0 bases from J, with 14 bases between. The length of the CDR3 is 16 residues. The CDR3 here is CASSFGQAQDQETQYF. In DNA, the CDR3 is TGTGCCAGCAGCTTTGGGCAGGCCCAGGACCAAGAGACCCAGTACTTC.

The chain employs TRBV6-5 and TRBJ1-5; no reliable D call. V lost 2 bases and J lost 0, with 8 bases in between. The CDR3 is made up of 15 amino acids. Germline CDR1 reads MNHEY; CDR2 reads SVGAGI. The CDR3 reads CASSYKLDSNQPQHF. CDR3 in DNA: TGTGCCAGCAGTTACAAGCTCGATAGCAATCAGCCCCAGCATTTT.

V usage is TRBV7-9 and J usage is TRBJ1-1, with TRBD1 matching 9 bases. Unmatched junction bases numbered 11, after V lost 5 bases and J lost 4 bases. Germline V lookup: CDR1 SEHNR, CDR2 FQNEAQ (reference sequence). The CDR3 totals 16 residues. The CDR3 region has the DNA TGTGCCAGCAGCCCCTCGGGACAGGGCCCTTCCACTGAAGCTTTCTTT. It translates to CASSPSGQGPSTEAFF. Complete variable domain (other parts from reference TRBV7-9 and TRBJ1-1): DTGVSQNPRHKITKRGQNVTFRCDPISEHNRLYWYRQTLGQGPEFLTYFQNEAQLEKSRLLSDRFSAERPKGSFSTLEIQRTEQGDSAMYLCASSPSGQGPSTEAFFGQGTRLTVV.

The CDR3 DNA reads TGTGCCAGCTCACCGCGGCTGGCAGATACGCAGTATTTT. Encoded protein: CASSPRLADTQYF. The chain has TRBV18 and TRBJ2-3; D is ambiguous. This CDR3 region has 13 residues. Trimming took 3 bases from V and 4 from J, leaving 8 bases between them. In germline, CDR1 is KGHSH, CDR2 LQKENI.

The chain is built from TRBV6-5 and TRBJ1-1; TRBD1 matches 9 bases. V shed 6 bases and J 1 base; nucleotides not matched to a gene: 6. The V gene's germline CDR1 is MNHEY and CDR2 SVGAGI. The CDR3 consists of 15 residues. Here the CDR3 DNA reads TGTGCCAGCAGCCACTCGGACAGGGGGAACACTGAAGCTTTCTTT. Translation: CASSHSDRGNTEAFF.

V usage is TRBV28 and J usage is TRBJ1-5, with 7 bases fitting TRBD1. With V trimmed by 3 bases and J by 0 bases, 2 bases remained unmatched. The germline V gene encodes CDR1 MDHEN and CDR2 SYDVKM. This CDR3 has 15 amino acids. CDR3: CASSFGQDSNQPQHF. CDR3 DNA: TGTGCCAGCAGTTTCGGACAGGATAGCAATCAGCCCCAGCATTTT.

The rearrangement uses TRBV28 and TRBJ2-5; D unclear. The ends were cut back, 7 bases at V and 2 bases at J, with 17 bases in the middle. This CDR3 contains 15 residues. The germline CDR1 and CDR2 sequences are MDHEN and SYDVKM. For the CDR3, the DNA is TGTGCCAGCACCCCAACCCGGCACTATCAAGAGACCCAGTACTTC. Protein sequence: CASTPTRHYQETQYF.

This clone was observed a handful of times. A read error may produce the germline difference seen at one junction end. V and J are TRBV7-7 and TRBJ1-1; D not certain. Germline V gives CDR1 SSHAT, CDR2 FNYEAQ (reference sequence). This CDR3 comprises 12 residues. CDR3 nucleotides: TGTGCTAGCAGCCCTGGACTGGGCGCGGCTTTCTTT. Translation gives CASSPGLGAAFF.

The V call is TRBV11-2, the J call TRBJ2-7, with 7 positions matching TRBD2. Germline values: CDR1 SGHAT, CDR2 FQNNGV. The CDR3 has 15 residues. Losses at the gene ends were 5 bases for V and 1 base for J; bases not matched to a gene: 8. CDR3 in amino acids: CASSPRVGGSYEQYF. CDR3 nucleotide sequence: TGTGCCAGCAGCCCCCGGGTGGGGGGGTCCTACGAGCAGTACTTC.

The genes are TRBV2 and TRBJ1-1; possibly TRBD1 for D (5 bases). V shed 7 bases and J shed 1 base, with 13 bases lying between them. Per germline, CDR1 SNHLY and CDR2 FYNNEI. The CDR3 extends over 14 amino acids. The CDR3 bases are TGTGCCAGCAAGGCTGGGACTCAGAACACTGAAGCTTTCTTT. It encodes CASKAGTQNTEAFF.

This clone has only a few counts. The J gene is TRBJ2-6, the V gene TRBV2; a weak D match, TRBD1 (5 bases). Trimming shortened V by 1 base and J by 4 bases, and 8 bases separated the two germline ends. The CDR3 contains 15 residues. CDR1 and CDR2 from the germline V gene are SNHLY and FYNNEI. The CDR3 protein is CASSEEGIGANVLTF. The CDR3 DNA reads as TGTGCCAGCAGTGAAGAGGGGATAGGGGCCAACGTCCTGACTTTC.

The V call is TRBV28, the J call TRBJ1-5; D is perhaps TRBD1 (6 bases). This CDR3 contains 13 residues. The V end was cut by 6 bases, the J end by 9 bases, with 15 bases between. Per germline, CDR1 MDHEN and CDR2 SYDVKM. In nucleotides, the CDR3 is TGTGCCAGCAGGCCACAGGGCGAGGGGCCCCAGCATTTT. Its protein is CASRPQGEGPQHF.